The subject of this entry is one T cell receptor beta chain. Looked up from germline, CDR1 is SGHVS and CDR2 is FQNEAQ. V dropped 5 bases and J dropped 0; count of bases not matched to a gene: 4. This CDR3 contains 15 residues. The record originates from a study of T cell responses to AZD1222 COVID-19 vaccine. TCRdb's table, derived via immunoSEQ multiplex PCR, lists solely in-frame clones and lacks some. The profile shows roughly 130,000 clones, approximately 94% of them singletons. The material sequenced was peripheral blood, taken on day 0 of AZD1222 vaccination. The chain links TRBV7-8 to TRBJ1-1; 9 bases agree with TRBD1. This clonotype was sampled from an adult in good health. CDR3 nucleotides: TGTGCCAGCAGCCGGGGACAGGGTTTGAACACTGAAGCTTTCTTT. This gives the protein CASSRGQGLNTEAFF.